The 28 T cell receptor beta chains given below trace back to one sample, sequenced in a study of T cell responses to AZD1222 COVID-19 vaccine. This table comes from immunoSEQ multiplex PCR, and its TCRdb copy is limited to in-frame clones, with some not included. The table includes under 95,000 clones, around 88% detected once. Sequencing used peripheral blood, obtained 28 days after the second AZD1222 dose. The source of these receptors is an adult who received the AZD1222 COVID-19 vaccine.

The V and J genes are TRBV6-6 and TRBJ1-2; D may be TRBD1 (5 bases). Between the trimmed V and J ends, which lost 4 bases and 2 bases, there was a span of 14 bases. Germline V CDR1 and CDR2: MNHNY, SVGAGI (reference sequence). The CDR3 length is 15 residues. The CDR3 DNA reads TGTGCCAGCAGTTCGGGACGGACGCTCAACTATGGCTACACCTTC. Residues: CASSSGRTLNYGYTF.

The chain carries TRBV29-1 and TRBJ1-2, with D perhaps matching TRBD1 (6 bases). Trimming shortened V by 3 bases and J by 5 bases, and 19 bases separated the two germline ends. The germline gives CDR1 SQVTM, CDR2 ANQGSEA. The CDR3 loop spans 15 amino acids. The CDR3 DNA follows: TGCAGCGTTGAGGTTTCAGGGGACTCGGGTTATGGCTACACCTTC. Protein: CSVEVSGDSGYGYTF.

The chain recombines TRBV5-4 with TRBJ2-6; 13 nucleotides agree with TRBD2. The J segment lost 0 bases and the V segment lost 10 bases, leaving 13 bases of the junction unmatched. The germline V gene has CDR1 SGHNT and CDR2 YYREEE (reference sequence). The CDR3 consists of 19 residues. Here the CDR3 DNA reads TGTGCCGGCAAATTGGGGACTAGCGGGGCTGACTCTGGGGCCAACGTCCTGACTTTC. Translating gives CAGKLGTSGADSGANVLTF.

The chain employs TRBV16 and TRBJ1-5; the D is unclear. In germline, CDR1 is KGHSY, CDR2 FQNENV. The CDR3 is made up of 15 amino acids. V was clipped by 0 bases and J by 0 bases, with 6 bases between them. CDR3 loop: CASSQSGYSNQPQHF. CDR3 nucleotides: TGTGCCAGCAGCCAATCGGGTTATAGCAATCAGCCCCAGCATTTT.

The genes are TRBV4-3 and TRBJ2-7, with 7 nucleotides matching TRBD1. The CDR3 is 14 amino acids. Germline CDR1 is LGHNA and CDR2 is YSLEER. The junction had 4 bases not matched to a gene; V was cut back by 1 base and J by 4 bases. The CDR3 spells CASSQGNRGYEQYF. Here the CDR3 DNA reads TGCGCCAGCAGCCAAGGGAACAGGGGTTACGAGCAGTACTTC.

V and J are TRBV9 and TRBJ1-6; D is uncertain. Germline CDR1 and CDR2: SGDLS and YYNGEE. The CDR3 contains 16 residues. V lost 4 bases, J lost 5 bases, and 16 bases lay in between. CDR3 in amino acids: CASSPPQETHNSPLHF. CDR3 nucleotide sequence: TGTGCCAGCAGCCCACCCCAGGAGACACATAATTCACCCCTCCACTTT.

The rearrangement joins TRBV7-2 to TRBJ2-3; 12 bases agree with TRBD1. The germline gives CDR1 SGHTA, CDR2 FQGNSA. This CDR3 has 14 residues. V was clipped by 0 bases and J by 13 bases; unmatched bases: 5. CDR3 DNA sequence: TGTGCCAGCAGCTTAGCTAGGGACAGGGGGCTTGAGTATTTT. Translated: CASSLARDRGLEYF.

The chain joins TRBV7-6 to TRBJ2-7, with 9 bases aligning to TRBD1. With V trimmed by 1 base and J by 2 bases, 9 bases remained unmatched. The CDR3 has 17 amino acids. The germline V gene encodes CDR1 SGHVS and CDR2 FNYEAQ. The DNA for the CDR3 is TGTGCCAGCAGCTTAGGTCTGGGACAGGGACCAACCTACGAGCAGTACTTC. Protein product: CASSLGLGQGPTYEQYF. Complete variable domain (other parts from reference TRBV7-6 and TRBJ2-7): GAGVSQSPRYKVTKRGQDVALRCDPISGHVSLYWYRQALGQGPEFLTYFNYEAQQDKSGLPNDRFSAERPEGSISTLTIQRTEQRDSAMYRCASSLGLGQGPTYEQYFGPGTRLTVT.

This chain connects TRBV9 to TRBJ2-1; 8 bases align to TRBD2. The CDR3 is 16 residues long. The trim removed 0 bases at V and 1 base at J, leaving 3 bases unmatched. The germline CDR1 and CDR2 sequences are SGDLS and YYNGEE. This CDR3 is CASSVGAGVSYNEQFF. In nucleotides, the CDR3 is TGTGCCAGCAGCGTAGGAGCGGGGGTTTCCTACAATGAGCAGTTCTTC.

The J gene is TRBJ1-2, the V gene TRBV7-9; 9 bases align to TRBD1. V shed 5 bases, J shed 2 bases, and the junction held 3 bases outside the gene matches. This CDR3 has 14 residues. The germline V gene has CDR1 SEHNR and CDR2 FQNEAQ (reference sequence). The CDR3 coding sequence is TGTGCCAGCAGCCTAGGACAGGGGAACTATGGCTACACCTTC. Its translation is CASSLGQGNYGYTF.

V is TRBV5-6 and J is TRBJ2-7; 9 bases match TRBD2. From germline, CDR1 is SGHDT and CDR2 YYEEEE. The CDR3 is made up of 15 amino acids. V gave up 4 bases and J gave up 2 bases; unmatched junction bases: 7. CDR3 nucleotide sequence: TGTGCCAGCAGCCAAGGGGCGGGGGGGCCCTACGAGCAGTACTTC. Translated, it gives CASSQGAGGPYEQYF.

The rearrangement uses TRBV7-2 and TRBJ2-1; 7 nucleotides agree with TRBD2. The CDR3 has 15 amino acids. Losses at the gene ends were 1 base for V and 7 bases for J; bases not matched to a gene: 7. Germline V CDR1 and CDR2: SGHTA, FQGNSA. The CDR3 nucleotides are TGTGCCAGCAGCTTAGTAGCGGGCGGGTGGAATGAGCAGTTCTTC. This gives the protein CASSLVAGGWNEQFF.

This clone has just one count. The rearrangement joins TRBV9 to TRBJ2-3, with D possibly matching TRBD2 (7 bases). The V end lost 5 bases, the J end lost 6 bases, and 25 bases lay between the germline ends. CDR3 size: 17 residues. In germline, CDR1 is SGDLS, CDR2 YYNGEE. CDR3 nucleotides: TGTGCCAGCAGTTTGCGGGGGCCGGTCTCCTTGGGGGATACGCAGTATTTT. It encodes CASSLRGPVSLGDTQYF.

The V gene is TRBV28, the J gene TRBJ1-5; a weak D match, TRBD1 (6 bases). The CDR3 runs to 12 residues. The germline V gene encodes CDR1 MDHEN and CDR2 SYDVKM. V was cut by 4 bases and J by 6 bases, with 7 bases left in between. The CDR3, as DNA: TGTGCCAGCAGTTGGGGGCGTCAGCCCCAGCATTTT. It yields the protein CASSWGRQPQHF.

This chain uses TRBV12-3 or TRBV12-4 with TRBJ1-2; no definite D call. Between the trimmed V and J ends, which lost 4 bases and 5 bases, there was a span of 8 bases. The CDR3 length is 12 residues. CDR3 sequence: CASSSSGYGYTF. The CDR3 nucleotides read TGTGCCAGCAGTTCTAGTGGTTATGGCTACACCTTC.

The chain couples TRBV30 to TRBJ2-2; TRBD2 might be the D (6 bases). The CDR3 length is 15 residues. The germline gives CDR1 GTSNPN, CDR2 SVGIG (reference sequence). V lost 2 bases to trimming and J lost 10 bases, with 20 bases between them. The CDR3 coding sequence is TGTGCCTGGAGTACCCAGGTGGGGGGTAGGGCGGAGCTGTTTTTT. Amino acids: CAWSTQVGGRAELFF.

V is TRBV28 and J is TRBJ1-2; D is undetermined. CDR3 size: 16 residues. CDR1 and CDR2 from the germline V gene are MDHEN and SYDVKM. V was clipped by 6 bases and J by 2 bases, with 19 bases between them. The DNA for the CDR3 is TGTGCCAGCAGACCTGCCGGATGGATCTTCAACTATGGCTACACCTTC. As protein: CASRPAGWIFNYGYTF.

The chain couples TRBV11-2 to TRBJ2-7; 7 bases are shared with TRBD1. The V gene's germline CDR1 is SGHAT and CDR2 FQNNGV. After removal of 5 bases from V and 5 bases from J, the junction contained 6 bases not matched to a gene. The CDR3 runs to 13 residues. The chain's CDR3 is CASSPDRDHEQYF. CDR3 bases: TGTGCCAGCAGCCCCGACAGGGACCACGAGCAGTACTTC.

The chain combines TRBV5-5 with TRBJ2-1; D uncertain. The CDR3 extends over 14 amino acids. Looked up from germline, CDR1 is SGHKS and CDR2 is YYEKEE (reference sequence). The V end was cut by 8 bases, the J end by 2 bases, with 14 bases between. The CDR3, as DNA: TGTGCCAGTAGTACCCTTTCCACCTACAATGAGCAGTTCTTC. This encodes CASSTLSTYNEQFF.

V usage is TRBV5-5 and J usage is TRBJ2-5; tentative D call: TRBD1 (7 bases). Germline CDR1 reads SGHKS; CDR2 reads YYEKEE (reference sequence). Trimming left V 1 base short and J 7 bases short, with 11 bases between. The CDR3 runs 13 residues. CDR3: CASSLPGGGTQYF. DNA for the CDR3: TGTGCCAGCAGCTTGCCAGGGGGAGGGACCCAGTACTTC.

J is TRBJ1-1 and V is TRBV9; 9 bases are shared with TRBD1. V lost 4 bases and J lost 4; bases outside the gene matches: 8. CDR3 length: 15 residues. CDR1 and CDR2 from the germline V gene are SGDLS and YYNGEE. CDR3 in amino acids: CASSIEQGAATEAFF. CDR3 coding DNA: TGTGCCAGCAGCATCGAACAGGGGGCCGCCACTGAAGCTTTCTTT.

This clone has a single count. This chain joins TRBV7-3 and TRBJ2-1, with 14 bases fitting TRBD2. In germline, CDR1 is SGHTA, CDR2 FQGTGA. This CDR3 region has 18 residues. Unmatched junction bases numbered 12, after V lost 5 bases and J lost 6 bases. The CDR3 reads CASSPAGTSGGPSNEQFF. CDR3 coding DNA: TGTGCCAGCAGCCCTGCCGGGACTAGCGGGGGACCTTCCAATGAGCAGTTCTTC.

J is TRBJ2-1 and V is TRBV7-6; TRBD1 aligns across 7 bases. Germline V gene data show CDR1 as SGHVS and CDR2 as FNYEAQ. V lost 5 bases, J lost 13 bases, and 14 bases stayed unmatched. This CDR3 has 14 residues. CDR3 in DNA: TGTGCCAGCAGCCAAACAACGAGTGCAGGGGGTCAGTTCTTC. This translates into CASSQTTSAGGQFF.

V is TRBV6-5 and J is TRBJ1-2; D remains ambiguous. This CDR3 comprises 14 residues. V lost 0 bases, J lost 1 base, and 6 bases lay in between. CDR1 MNHEY and CDR2 SVGAGI come from the germline V gene. The CDR3 DNA follows: TGTGCCAGCAGTTACTCGAAAAGTAACTATGGCTACACCTTC. Protein sequence: CASSYSKSNYGYTF.

V is TRBV6-5 and J is TRBJ2-7; TRBD1 might be the D (5 bases). This CDR3 comprises 13 residues. The V gene's germline CDR1 is MNHEY and CDR2 SVGAGI. V was clipped by 2 bases and J by 3 bases, with 8 bases between them. The CDR3 sequence: CASSYDSHYEQYF. CDR3 nucleotide sequence: TGTGCCAGCAGTTACGACAGCCACTACGAGCAGTACTTC.

V is TRBV27 and J is TRBJ1-1, with 10 bases aligning to TRBD1. V gave up 6 bases and J gave up 6 bases; unmatched junction bases: 7. CDR1 is MNHEY and CDR2 is SMNVEV in the germline V gene (reference sequence). The CDR3 loop spans 14 amino acids. CDR3 nucleotides: TGTGCCAGCAGGGACAGGGGGTTTTCTTCTGAAGCTTTCTTT. Protein: CASRDRGFSSEAFF.

V is TRBV19 and J is TRBJ1-2; 9 nucleotides agree with TRBD1. CDR3 length equals 15 residues. Germline V lookup: CDR1 LNHDA, CDR2 SQIVND (reference sequence). Germline trimming cut 5 bases from V and 5 bases from J; bases unmatched to any gene: 9. DNA for the CDR3: TGTGCCAGTAGTGCACCGCCCGGGACAGGGTATGGCTACACCTTC. This translates into CASSAPPGTGYGYTF.

V usage is TRBV6-5 and J usage is TRBJ1-2, with TRBD1 as a possible D gene (5 bases). Trimming stripped 1 base from V and 6 bases from J, with 15 bases between. Germline-derived CDR1 and CDR2 are MNHEY and SVGAGI. CDR3 length: 15 residues. The CDR3 coding sequence is TGTGCCAGCAGTTACTTCGGCAGCCAGGGTGATGGCTACACCTTC. It specifies CASSYFGSQGDGYTF.